One sample yielded the 27 T cell receptor beta chains listed below, sequenced in a study of post-analysis software for immune sequencing data. Study findings and constraints: Controls showed lower frequencies than patients for a handful of TRBV segments, and TRBV5-6, TRBV5-1 and TRBV20-1 were among these.

No antigen is known for these receptors. Prepared TCR beta cDNA libraries contained unique molecular identifiers. TCRdb processed the PCR reads anew with MiXCR; each CDR3 protein has one entry. The sample contains hundreds of thousands of distinct CDR3 sequences, roughly three fifths of which appear only once. Specimen: blood. The receptors here all came from a girl between 2 and 10 years old with multiple sclerosis.

A remark on this clonotype: The junction departs from germline at one end; a sequencing error may be responsible. The chain is built from TRBV6-6 and TRBJ2-4, with 12 nucleotides matching TRBD2. There are 17 residues in the CDR3. The V gene's germline CDR1 is MNHNY and CDR2 SVGAGI (reference sequence). The CDR3 protein is CAGSLAGGPLAKNIQYF. Written as DNA, the CDR3 is TGTGCCGGCAGCCTAGCGGGGGGGCCTCTAGCCAAAAACATTCAGTACTTC.

The chain joins TRBV11-2 to TRBJ2-1; TRBD1 is a possible D gene (5 bases). CDR3 size: 18 residues. Germline CDR1 and CDR2: SGHAT and FQNNGV. Trimming left V 0 bases short and J 10 bases short, with 25 bases between. CDR3 coding DNA: TGTGCCAGCAGCTTAGAGATCCCCGTAACAGGTCTCCCCTGGGAGCAGTTCTTC. The encoded protein is CASSLEIPVTGLPWEQFF.

V and J are TRBV28 and TRBJ1-5, with D possibly matching TRBD1 (6 bases). Trimming took off 5 bases at V and 7 bases at J, with 33 bases between the two ends. Germline values: CDR1 MDHEN, CDR2 SYDVKM. This CDR3 region has 20 residues. CDR3 loop: CASSLYPRDIGGIRRQPQHF. CDR3 in DNA: TGTGCCAGCAGTCTCTACCCCCGGGACATCGGAGGGATAAGAAGGCAGCCCCAGCATTTT.

The chain employs TRBV20-1 and TRBJ2-3; TRBD2 is a possible D gene (5 bases). The ends were cut back, 0 bases at V and 8 bases at J, with 15 bases in the middle. Germline CDR1 and CDR2: DFQATT and SNEGSKA (reference sequence). The CDR3 has 14 amino acids. CDR3 in DNA: TGCAGTGCTAGAGAACCCCGGGATCGGGGTACGCAGTATTTT. This sequence encodes CSAREPRDRGTQYF.

The chain employs TRBV4-2 and TRBJ2-4, with TRBD1 matching 8 bases. This CDR3 region has 19 residues. The trim removed 0 bases at V and 0 bases at J, leaving 10 bases unmatched. Looked up from germline, CDR1 is LGHNA and CDR2 is YNFKEQ. The CDR3 loop is CASSQDAGGGYEAKNIQYF. CDR3 DNA sequence: TGTGCCAGCAGCCAAGATGCAGGGGGCGGTTACGAAGCCAAAAACATTCAGTACTTC.

This chain links TRBV10-2 with TRBJ1-1; the D is unclear. The germline gives CDR1 WSHSY, CDR2 SAAADI. V lost 10 bases, J lost 3 bases, and 15 bases lay in between. CDR3 length equals 13 residues. The CDR3 protein is CATLTQIYTEAFF. In nucleotides, the CDR3 is TGCGCCACCTTGACCCAAATATACACTGAAGCTTTCTTT.

This clonotype has just a few counts. V and J are TRBV7-9 and TRBJ2-1; 7 bases are a match to TRBD2. The CDR3 loop spans 15 amino acids. The junction had 10 bases not matched to a gene; V was cut back by 5 bases and J by 6 bases. The germline gives CDR1 SEHNR, CDR2 FQNEAQ (reference sequence). As DNA, the CDR3 is TGTGCCAGCAGCCCCCCCGCGGGAGTCCGCAATGAGCAGTTCTTC. Protein sequence: CASSPPAGVRNEQFF.

The rearrangement uses TRBV12-3 or TRBV12-4 and TRBJ2-7, with 8 bases lining up with TRBD1. Unmatched junction bases numbered 5, after V lost 4 bases and J lost 3 bases. The CDR3 contains 14 residues. The CDR3 loop reads CASSWGTGDYEQYF. The CDR3 region has the DNA TGTGCCAGCAGTTGGGGGACAGGAGACTACGAGCAGTACTTC.

The genes are TRBV10-3 and TRBJ2-3, with D possibly being TRBD2 (6 bases). The CDR3 consists of 13 residues. Trimming took off 7 bases at V and 14 bases at J, with 22 bases between the two ends. Germline loops: CDR1 ENHRY, CDR2 SYGVKD. This CDR3 is CAITGEAGQRRYF. The CDR3 DNA reads TGTGCCATCACCGGAGAGGCGGGGCAGCGCCGGTATTTT.

The chain recombines TRBV28 with TRBJ1-2; D not certain. The ends were cut back, 3 bases at V and 2 bases at J, with 7 bases in the middle. Germline CDR1 is MDHEN and CDR2 is SYDVKM. The CDR3 has 13 amino acids. CDR3 sequence: CASSLVLNYGYTF. CDR3 bases: TGTGCCAGCAGTTTGGTTCTCAACTATGGCTACACCTTC.

The chain has TRBV20-1 and TRBJ1-1; D is undetermined. This CDR3 has 10 amino acids. Germline values: CDR1 DFQATT, CDR2 SNEGSKA (reference sequence). With 4 bases removed from V and 6 bases from J, the gap between germline ends came to 6 bases. CDR3 DNA sequence: TGCAGTGCTACTGGTCCTGAAGCTTTCTTT. Translated: CSATGPEAFF.

The genes are TRBV10-3 and TRBJ1-1; D is undetermined. Germline assignment: CDR1 ENHRY and CDR2 SYGVKD. This CDR3 spans 14 amino acids. The V end was cut by 7 bases, the J end by 4 bases, with 16 bases between. CDR3 loop: CAITSRALGTEAFF. The CDR3 DNA follows: TGTGCCATCACTTCCCGGGCCCTGGGCACTGAAGCTTTCTTT.

This chain joins TRBV20-1 and TRBJ2-7; D perhaps matches TRBD1 (5 bases). The J call may be mistaken, given a closer DNA end match to TRBJ2-5. The CDR3 is 13 amino acids. CDR1 is DFQATT, CDR2 SNEGSKA, per germline (reference sequence). CDR3 coding DNA: TGCAGTCAAAGCACATTAAGGGGAGAGACCCAGTACTTC. As protein: CSQSTLRGETQYF.

This clonotype was counted at least ten times. The V gene is TRBV12-3 or TRBV12-4, the J gene TRBJ1-2; D perhaps matches TRBD1 (6 bases). V was clipped by 5 bases and J by 7 bases, with 17 bases between them. CDR3 length: 14 residues. The CDR3 DNA follows: TGTGCCAGCAGTCCGCAGGGGTGGATTGGTGGCTACACCTTC. The encoded protein is CASSPQGWIGGYTF.

The CDR3 loop reads CASRPDMSNEQFF. As DNA, the CDR3 is TGTGCCAGCAGACCCGATATGAGCAATGAGCAGTTCTTC. V and J are TRBV27 and TRBJ2-1, with D hard to call. Germline loops: CDR1 MNHEY, CDR2 SMNVEV (reference sequence). This CDR3 has 13 amino acids. V lost 6 bases, J lost 6 bases, and 12 bases lay in between.

V gene TRBV12-3 or TRBV12-4 combines with J gene TRBJ1-1, with TRBD1 identical over 8 bases. The CDR3 is 15 residues long. V lost 7 bases, J lost 1 base, and 8 bases stayed unmatched. CDR3 region: CASNLSGTGNTEAFF. CDR3 coding DNA: TGTGCCAGCAACCTTAGTGGGACAGGGAACACTGAAGCTTTCTTT.

The chain uses TRBV6-2 or TRBV6-3 and TRBJ2-5, with D possibly TRBD2 on 7 matching bases. Per germline, CDR1 MNHEY and CDR2 SVGEGT. Trimming took off 2 bases at V and 2 bases at J, with 15 bases between the two ends. This CDR3 is built from 16 residues. The CDR3 nucleotides are TGTGCCAGCAGTTACGGGGGGGCTGGCTTACAAGAGACCCAGTACTTC. Its translation: CASSYGGAGLQETQYF.

This chain uses TRBV6-5 with TRBJ1-1; 8 bases map to TRBD1. The junction had 4 bases not matched to a gene; V was cut back by 5 bases and J by 2 bases. The germline V gene has CDR1 MNHEY and CDR2 SVGAGI. The CDR3 covers 14 residues. CDR3 coding DNA: TGTGCCAGCAGTGAGGACAGGGACAACACTGAAGCTTTCTTT. Its protein is CASSEDRDNTEAFF.

This clonotype was seen a single time. The rearrangement uses TRBV6-2 or TRBV6-3 and TRBJ2-2; possibly TRBD1 for D (5 bases). Deletions cut 4 bases from V and 3 bases from J, with 12 bases between. The germline V gene encodes CDR1 MNHEY and CDR2 SVGEGT. The CDR3 spans 15 residues. The CDR3 region is CASSFQGWDTGELFF. CDR3 nucleotide sequence: TGTGCCAGCAGTTTCCAGGGTTGGGACACCGGGGAGCTGTTTTTT.

The chain links TRBV20-1 to TRBJ1-1; D ambiguous. Germline assignment: CDR1 DFQATT and CDR2 SNEGSKA (reference sequence). V was cut by 6 bases and J by 1 base, with 6 bases left in between. There are 11 residues in the CDR3. The DNA for the CDR3 is TGCAGTGCGCTCTCGAACACTGAAGCTTTCTTT. Translation: CSALSNTEAFF.

The chain recombines TRBV12-3 or TRBV12-4 with TRBJ1-2; 8 bases align to TRBD1. CDR3 length: 13 amino acids. The J segment lost 6 bases and the V segment lost 3 bases, leaving 3 bases of the junction unmatched. The CDR3: CASSLGRGHGYTF. The CDR3 nucleotides read TGTGCCAGCAGTTTGGGCAGGGGGCATGGCTACACCTTC.

About this clonotype: At one end the junction does not follow the germline gene, possibly because of a read error. In DNA, the CDR3 is TGCGCCAGCAGTTCCCCTGACTATGGCTACACCTTC. This codes for CASSSPDYGYTF. The chain is built from TRBV6-1 and TRBJ1-2; D uncertain. Germline V lookup: CDR1 MNHNS, CDR2 SASEGT. This CDR3 spans 12 amino acids.

The chain joins TRBV5-1 to TRBJ2-3; 7 nucleotides line up with TRBD2. The CDR3 runs 14 residues. The V gene end was trimmed by 7 bases and the J gene end by 2 bases; junction bases not matched to a gene: 7. Germline CDR1 and CDR2: SGHRS and YFSETQ. CDR3 nucleotides: TGCGCCAGCGGTGCGGGACTAAACACAGATACGCAGTATTTT. Encoded protein: CASGAGLNTDTQYF.

The gene calls are TRBV12-3 or TRBV12-4 and TRBJ2-7, with a weak D call TRBD1 (5 bases). This CDR3 region has 14 residues. Trimming removed 3 bases at V and 2 bases at J, with 11 bases between. CDR3 sequence reads: CASSFSRTPYEQYF. The CDR3 nucleotides read TGTGCCAGCAGTTTTTCCCGGACACCCTACGAGCAGTACTTC.

V is TRBV28 and J is TRBJ2-7; D may be TRBD2 (6 bases). CDR3 length: 14 amino acids. Germline-derived CDR1 and CDR2 are MDHEN and SYDVKM. V was clipped by 4 bases and J by 0 bases, with 10 bases between them. The CDR3 is CASSSPGDSYEQYF. The CDR3 nucleotides read TGTGCCAGCAGTTCTCCGGGAGACTCCTACGAGCAGTACTTC.

This clonotype occurred a few times. The chain joins TRBV12-3 or TRBV12-4 to TRBJ1-6; 7 bases map to TRBD1. The CDR3 contains 14 residues. V shed 5 bases and J 14 bases; nucleotides not matched to a gene: 12. The CDR3 loop is CASSTNRGVSTLHF. The CDR3 DNA reads as TGTGCCAGCAGTACTAACAGGGGCGTCAGCACCCTCCACTTT.

In nucleotides, the CDR3 is TGCAGTGCTTCGCGGGGGGGCGACACAGATACGCAGTATTTT. This sequence encodes CSASRGGDTDTQYF. This sequence joins TRBV20-1 and TRBJ2-3; TRBD2 matches 9 bases. CDR1 is DFQATT and CDR2 is SNEGSKA in the germline V gene (reference sequence). The CDR3 is 14 amino acids. Trimming cost V 5 bases and J 2 bases; bases outside gene matches: 5.